This T cell receptor (beta chain) came from a study of read filtering for tumor transcriptome and immune sequencing. The library was built from around 400 ng RNA with molecular barcoded adaptors for alpha/delta and beta/gamma chains. TCRdb recomputed calls from the reads with MiXCR, one row per CDR3 protein. Of approximately 40,000 distinct CDR3 sequences in the sample, around 15% were seen once. Many counts were recorded for this clonotype. Between the trimmed V and J ends, which lost 8 bases and 5 bases, there was a span of 21 bases. Germline loops: CDR1 MDHEN, CDR2 SYDVKM. This CDR3 is 15 amino acids long.

Sample: a population of CD138-negative cells sorted from bone marrow. The chain combines TRBV28 with TRBJ2-5, with D tentatively TRBD1 (7 bases). The TCR originated in a donor older than 35 with multiple myeloma. CDR3 DNA sequence: TGTGCCAGCGAACCTGTAGGAGGGGGCGCGGAGACCCAGTACTTC. This encodes CASEPVGGGAETQYF. Full variable domain (remainder filled in from reference TRBV28 and TRBJ2-5): DVKVTQSSRYLVKRTGEKVFLECVQDMDHENMFWYRQDPGLGLRLIYFSYDVKMKEKGDIPEGYSVSREKKERFSLILESASTNQTSMYLCASEPVGGGAETQYFGPGTRLLVL.